This T cell receptor beta chain is drawn from a study of siplizumab effects on memory and regulatory T cells. Study results and limitations: Naive T cells looked more diverse than memory cells and looked like major alloresponse contributors.

Turning to this clone: Its specificity is not known.

The CDR3 has 13 amino acids. V lost 3 bases to trimming and J lost 3 bases, with 9 bases between them. Looked up from germline, CDR1 is SGHKS and CDR2 is YYEKEE (reference sequence). TCR templates numbering approximately 94,000 were assayed per sample. Using immunoSEQ multiplex PCR, the repertoire was profiled, and TCRdb retains in-frame clones only, with some absent. The data hold 99,000 or so clones, with 93% observed a single time. Material: Tregs sorted from blood. The receptor comes from a human donor in good health. V usage is TRBV5-5 and J usage is TRBJ2-5, with D possibly matching TRBD1 (6 bases). CDR3 bases: TGTGCCAGCAGCTGGGGGCCCGAAGAGACCCAGTACTTC. Encoded protein: CASSWGPEETQYF.